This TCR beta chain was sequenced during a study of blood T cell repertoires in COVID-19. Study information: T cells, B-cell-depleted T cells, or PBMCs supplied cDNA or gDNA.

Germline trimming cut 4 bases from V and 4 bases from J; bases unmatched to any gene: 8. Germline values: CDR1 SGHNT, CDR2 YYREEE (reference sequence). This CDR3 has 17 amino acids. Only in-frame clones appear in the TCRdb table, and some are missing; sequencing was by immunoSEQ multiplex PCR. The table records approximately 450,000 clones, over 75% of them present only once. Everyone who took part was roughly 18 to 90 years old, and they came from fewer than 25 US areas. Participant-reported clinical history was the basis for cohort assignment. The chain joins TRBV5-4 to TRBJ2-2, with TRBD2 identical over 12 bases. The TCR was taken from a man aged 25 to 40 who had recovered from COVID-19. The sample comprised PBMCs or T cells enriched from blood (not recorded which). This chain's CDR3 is CASSAGLAGGVTGELFF. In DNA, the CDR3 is TGTGCCAGCAGCGCGGGCCTAGCGGGAGGGGTCACCGGGGAGCTGTTTTTT.